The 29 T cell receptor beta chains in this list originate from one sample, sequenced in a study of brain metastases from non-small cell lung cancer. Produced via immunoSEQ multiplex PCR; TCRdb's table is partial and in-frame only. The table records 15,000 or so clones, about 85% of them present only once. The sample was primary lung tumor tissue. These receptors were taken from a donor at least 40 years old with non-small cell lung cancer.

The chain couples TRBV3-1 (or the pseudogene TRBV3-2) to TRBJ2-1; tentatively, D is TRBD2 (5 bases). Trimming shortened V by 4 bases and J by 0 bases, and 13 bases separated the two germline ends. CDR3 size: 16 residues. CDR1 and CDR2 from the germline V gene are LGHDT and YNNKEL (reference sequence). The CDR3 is CASSLRALTSYNEQFF. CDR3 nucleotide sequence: TGTGCCAGCAGCCTGAGGGCATTAACCTCCTACAATGAGCAGTTCTTC.

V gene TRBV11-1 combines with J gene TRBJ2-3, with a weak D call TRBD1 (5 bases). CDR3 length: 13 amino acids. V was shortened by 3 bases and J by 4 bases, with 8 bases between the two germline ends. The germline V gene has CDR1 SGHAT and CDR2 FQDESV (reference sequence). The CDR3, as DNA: TGTGCCAGCAGCTTCAGGGAACCAGATACGCAGTATTTT. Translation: CASSFREPDTQYF.

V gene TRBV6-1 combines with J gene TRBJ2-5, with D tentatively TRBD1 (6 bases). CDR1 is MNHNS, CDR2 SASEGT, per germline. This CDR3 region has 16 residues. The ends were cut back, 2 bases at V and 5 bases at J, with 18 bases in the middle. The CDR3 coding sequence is TGTGCCAGCAGTGAAAACAGGGCGGTCTTTGGGGAGACCCAGTACTTC. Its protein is CASSENRAVFGETQYF.

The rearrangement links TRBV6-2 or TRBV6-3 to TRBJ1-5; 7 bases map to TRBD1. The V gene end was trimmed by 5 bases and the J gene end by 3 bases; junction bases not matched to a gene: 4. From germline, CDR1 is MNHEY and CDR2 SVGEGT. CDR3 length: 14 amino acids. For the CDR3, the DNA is TGTGCCAGCAGTACAGGGGATGCCAATCAGCCCCAGCATTTT. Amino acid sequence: CASSTGDANQPQHF.

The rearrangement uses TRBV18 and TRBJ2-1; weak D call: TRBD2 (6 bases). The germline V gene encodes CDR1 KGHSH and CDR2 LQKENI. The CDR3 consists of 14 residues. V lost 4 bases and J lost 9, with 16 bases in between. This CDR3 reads CASSQRDFLSEQFF. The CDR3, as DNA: TGTGCCAGCTCACAACGGGACTTCCTTTCTGAGCAGTTCTTC.

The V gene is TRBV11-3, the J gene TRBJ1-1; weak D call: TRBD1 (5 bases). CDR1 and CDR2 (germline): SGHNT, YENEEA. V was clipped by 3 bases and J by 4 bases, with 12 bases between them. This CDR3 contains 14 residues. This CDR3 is CASSFSSGTTEAFF. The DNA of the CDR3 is TGTGCCAGCAGCTTCTCCTCCGGGACCACTGAAGCTTTCTTT.

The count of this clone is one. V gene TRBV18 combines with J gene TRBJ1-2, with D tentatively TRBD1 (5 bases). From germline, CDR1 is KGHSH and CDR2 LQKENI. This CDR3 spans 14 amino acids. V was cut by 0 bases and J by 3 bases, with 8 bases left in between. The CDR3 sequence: CASSPPVRDYGYTF. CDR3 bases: TGTGCCAGCTCACCACCGGTCAGGGACTATGGCTACACCTTC.

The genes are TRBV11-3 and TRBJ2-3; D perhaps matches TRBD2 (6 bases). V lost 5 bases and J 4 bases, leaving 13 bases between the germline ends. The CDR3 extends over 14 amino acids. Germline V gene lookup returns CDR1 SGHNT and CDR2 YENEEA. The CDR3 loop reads CASSLGGYADTQYF. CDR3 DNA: TGTGCCAGCAGCCTTGGGGGGTATGCAGATACGCAGTATTTT.

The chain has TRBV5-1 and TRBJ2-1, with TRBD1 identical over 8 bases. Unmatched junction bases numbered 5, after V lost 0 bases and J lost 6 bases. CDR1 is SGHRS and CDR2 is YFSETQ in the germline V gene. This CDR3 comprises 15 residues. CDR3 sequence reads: CASSLGYGQGNEQFF. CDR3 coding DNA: TGCGCCAGCAGCTTGGGTTACGGACAGGGCAATGAGCAGTTCTTC.

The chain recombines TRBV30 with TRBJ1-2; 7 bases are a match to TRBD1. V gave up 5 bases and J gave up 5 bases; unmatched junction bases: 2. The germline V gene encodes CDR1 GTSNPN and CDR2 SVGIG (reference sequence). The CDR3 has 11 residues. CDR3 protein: CAWYRGYGYTF. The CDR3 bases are TGTGCCTGGTACAGGGGATATGGCTACACCTTC. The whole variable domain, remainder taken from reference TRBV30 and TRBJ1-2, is SQTIHQWPATLVQPVGSPLSLECTVEGTSNPNLYWYRQAAGRGLQLLFYSVGIGQISSEVPQNLSASRPQDRQFILSSKKLLLSDSGFYLCAWYRGYGYTFGSGTRLTVV.

The DNA for the CDR3 is TGTGCCAGCAGCTTAGCGCTTCAGATGAACACTGAAGCTTTCTTT. Protein product: CASSLALQMNTEAFF. The gene calls are TRBV7-9 and TRBJ1-1; the D is unclear. Trimming took off 0 bases at V and 0 bases at J, with 8 bases between the two ends. The CDR3 runs 15 residues. Looked up from germline, CDR1 is SEHNR and CDR2 is FQNEAQ (reference sequence).

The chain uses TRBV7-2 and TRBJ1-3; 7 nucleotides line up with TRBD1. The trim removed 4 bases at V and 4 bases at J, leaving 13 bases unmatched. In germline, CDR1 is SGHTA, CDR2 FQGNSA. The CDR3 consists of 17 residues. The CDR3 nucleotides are TGTGCCAGCAGCTCTCCACTCGCCGACAGGGCCGGAAACACCATATATTTT. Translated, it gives CASSSPLADRAGNTIYF. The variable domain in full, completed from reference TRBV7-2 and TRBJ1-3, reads GAGVSQSPSNKVTEKGKDVELRCDPISGHTALYWYRQSLGQGLEFLIYFQGNSAPDKSGLPSDRFSAERTGGSVSTLTIQRTQQEDSAVYLCASSSPLADRAGNTIYFGEGSWLTVV.

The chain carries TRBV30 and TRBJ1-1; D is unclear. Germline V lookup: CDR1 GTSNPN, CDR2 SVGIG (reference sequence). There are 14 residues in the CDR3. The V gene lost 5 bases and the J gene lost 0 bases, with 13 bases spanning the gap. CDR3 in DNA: TGTGCCTGGGGGTATGGACGTATGAACACTGAAGCTTTCTTT. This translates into CAWGYGRMNTEAFF.

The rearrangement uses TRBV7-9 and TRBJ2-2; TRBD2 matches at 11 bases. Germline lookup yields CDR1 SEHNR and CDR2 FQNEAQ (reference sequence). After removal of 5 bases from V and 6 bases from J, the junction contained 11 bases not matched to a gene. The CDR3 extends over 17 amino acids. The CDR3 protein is CASSPTRLAGPPGELFF. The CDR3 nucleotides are TGTGCCAGCAGCCCAACCAGACTAGCGGGGCCACCCGGGGAGCTGTTTTTT.

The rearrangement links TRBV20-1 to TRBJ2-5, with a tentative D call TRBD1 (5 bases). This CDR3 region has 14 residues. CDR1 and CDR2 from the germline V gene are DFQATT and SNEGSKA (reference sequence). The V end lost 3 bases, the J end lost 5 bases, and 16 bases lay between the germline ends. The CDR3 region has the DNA TGCAGTGCTAGTAGCAAGGGGCAAATGGAGACCCAGTACTTC. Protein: CSASSKGQMETQYF.

The CDR3 nucleotides are TGCGCCAGCATCCCAAGGGACAGGGGCGACGAGCAGTACGTC. Its protein product is CASIPRDRGDEQYV. The chain is built from TRBV23-1 and TRBJ2-7; 10 bases are shared with TRBD1. TRBV23-1 is an open reading frame, and its role is uncertain. The V gene end was trimmed by 7 bases and the J gene end by 5 bases; junction bases not matched to a gene: 8. The CDR3 covers 14 residues.

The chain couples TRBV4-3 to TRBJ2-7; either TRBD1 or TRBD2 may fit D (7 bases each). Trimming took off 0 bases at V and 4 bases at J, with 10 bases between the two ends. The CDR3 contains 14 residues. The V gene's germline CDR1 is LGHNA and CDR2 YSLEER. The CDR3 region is CASSQDQGGYEQYF. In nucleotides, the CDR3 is TGCGCCAGCAGCCAAGATCAGGGGGGGTACGAGCAGTACTTC.

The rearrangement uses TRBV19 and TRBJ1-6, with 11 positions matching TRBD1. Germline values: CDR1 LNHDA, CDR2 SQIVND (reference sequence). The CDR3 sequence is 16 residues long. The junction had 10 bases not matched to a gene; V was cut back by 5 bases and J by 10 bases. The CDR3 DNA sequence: TGTGCCAGTAGTCTCGGACAGGGGGCCGTTGGATCACCCCTCCACTTT. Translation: CASSLGQGAVGSPLHF.

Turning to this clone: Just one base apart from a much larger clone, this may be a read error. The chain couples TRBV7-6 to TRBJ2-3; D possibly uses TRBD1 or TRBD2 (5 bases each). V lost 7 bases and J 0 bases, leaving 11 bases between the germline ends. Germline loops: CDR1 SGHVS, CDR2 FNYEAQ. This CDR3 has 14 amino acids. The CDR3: CASNPGPSTDTQYF. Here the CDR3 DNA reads TGTGCCAGCAACCCGGGACCTAGCACAGATACGCAGTATTTT.

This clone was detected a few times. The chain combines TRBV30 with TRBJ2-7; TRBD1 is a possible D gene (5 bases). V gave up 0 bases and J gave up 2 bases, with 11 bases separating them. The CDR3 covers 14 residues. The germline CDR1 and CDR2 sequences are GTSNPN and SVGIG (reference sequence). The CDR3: CAWSVWQGPYEQYF. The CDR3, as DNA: TGTGCCTGGAGTGTATGGCAGGGCCCCTACGAGCAGTACTTC.

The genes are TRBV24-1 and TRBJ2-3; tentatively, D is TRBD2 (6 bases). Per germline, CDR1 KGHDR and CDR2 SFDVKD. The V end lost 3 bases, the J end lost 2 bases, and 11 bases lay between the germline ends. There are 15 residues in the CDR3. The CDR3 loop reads CATSDTGTLTDTQYF. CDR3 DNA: TGTGCCACCAGTGATACCGGGACTCTCACAGATACGCAGTATTTT.

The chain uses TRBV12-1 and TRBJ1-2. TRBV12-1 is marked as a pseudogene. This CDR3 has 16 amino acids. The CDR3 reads CASSFYVGSANYGYTF. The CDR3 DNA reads TGTGCCAGCAGCTTTTACGTAGGGTCAGCCAACTATGGCTACACCTTC.

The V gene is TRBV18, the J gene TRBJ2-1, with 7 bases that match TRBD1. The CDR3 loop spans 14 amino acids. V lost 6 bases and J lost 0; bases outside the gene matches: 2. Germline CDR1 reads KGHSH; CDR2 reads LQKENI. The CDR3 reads CASSYRGSYNEQFF. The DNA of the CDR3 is TGTGCCAGCTCTTACAGGGGCTCCTACAATGAGCAGTTCTTC.

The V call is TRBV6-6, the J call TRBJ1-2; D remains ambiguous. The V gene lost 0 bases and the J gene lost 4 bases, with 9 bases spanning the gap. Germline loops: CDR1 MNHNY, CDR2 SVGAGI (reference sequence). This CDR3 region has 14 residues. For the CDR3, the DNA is TGTGCCAGCAGTTACTCCGGACCTTCCTATGGCTACACCTTC. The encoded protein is CASSYSGPSYGYTF.

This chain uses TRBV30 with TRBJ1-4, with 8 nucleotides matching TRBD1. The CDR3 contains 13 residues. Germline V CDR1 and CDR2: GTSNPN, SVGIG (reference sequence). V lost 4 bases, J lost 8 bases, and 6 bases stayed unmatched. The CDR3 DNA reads TGTGCCTGGACAGGGGGCGGAAAGGAAAAACTGTTTTTT. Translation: CAWTGGGKEKLFF.

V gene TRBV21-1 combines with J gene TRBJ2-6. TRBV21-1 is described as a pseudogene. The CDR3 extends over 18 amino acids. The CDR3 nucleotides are TGTGCCAGCAGCAAAAATCCGGGACGGCCCTCTGGGGCCAACGTCCTGACTTTC. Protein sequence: CASSKNPGRPSGANVLTF.

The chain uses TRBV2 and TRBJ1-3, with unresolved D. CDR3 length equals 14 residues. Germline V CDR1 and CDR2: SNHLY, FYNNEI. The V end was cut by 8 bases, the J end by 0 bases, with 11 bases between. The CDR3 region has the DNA TGTGCCAGCGGAAGTGTCAGCTCTGGAAACACCATATATTTT. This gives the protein CASGSVSSGNTIYF.

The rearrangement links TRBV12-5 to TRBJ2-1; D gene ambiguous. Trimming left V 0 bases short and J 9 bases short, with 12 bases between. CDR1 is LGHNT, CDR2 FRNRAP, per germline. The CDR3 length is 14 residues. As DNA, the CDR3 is TGTGCTAGTGGTTTGGTAAGGCCGTCCGGTGAGCAGTTCTTC. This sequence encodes CASGLVRPSGEQFF.

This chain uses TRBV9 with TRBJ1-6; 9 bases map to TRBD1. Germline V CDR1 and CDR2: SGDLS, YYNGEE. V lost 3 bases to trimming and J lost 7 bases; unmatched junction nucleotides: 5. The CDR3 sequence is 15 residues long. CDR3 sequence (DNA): TGTGCCAGCAGCGGACCCGGGACAGGGAATTCACCCCTCCACTTT. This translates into CASSGPGTGNSPLHF.